This passage covers 26 T cell receptor beta chains from one sample sequenced in a study of cytomegalovirus exposure and HLA in healthy donors. With 60 Vbeta and 13 Jbeta primers, the PCR was carried out. The repertoire was sequenced with immunoSEQ multiplex PCR; TCRdb's copy has only in-frame clones and lacks some. The sample has 150,000 to 200,000 clones, 68% seen once; the top ten hold about 1.3%. The sequencing sample was made of PBMCs. These receptors were taken from a middle-aged man in good health and CMV-seronegative.

This clone was recorded only once. This chain connects TRBV5-4 to TRBJ2-3; unclear D gene. The CDR3 consists of 14 residues. Germline V gives CDR1 SGHNT, CDR2 YYREEE (reference sequence). Trimming took off 4 bases at V and 9 bases at J, with 18 bases between the two ends. CDR3 amino acids: CASSPDKLVDTQYF. Here the CDR3 DNA reads TGTGCCAGCAGCCCCGACAAATTGGTTGACACGCAGTATTTT.

V is TRBV7-2 and J is TRBJ1-1; D may be TRBD1 (5 bases). The germline gives CDR1 SGHTA, CDR2 FQGNSA. V shed 6 bases and J shed 0 bases, with 14 bases lying between them. This CDR3 has 15 amino acids. The CDR3 region is CASSSQGNLNTEAFF. The CDR3 DNA reads TGTGCCAGCAGTTCCCAGGGCAATCTGAACACTGAAGCTTTCTTT.

J is TRBJ1-2 and V is TRBV18; perhaps TRBD1 as D (6 bases). Germline CDR1 KGHSH, CDR2 LQKENI. There are 16 residues in the CDR3. V was clipped by 6 bases and J by 0 bases, with 17 bases between them. In DNA, the CDR3 is TGTGCCAGCTCTCAGGGACAAGGAAACTCTAACTATGGCTACACCTTC. This gives the protein CASSQGQGNSNYGYTF. Using reference TRBV18 and TRBJ1-2 for the parts outside the CDR3, the full variable domain is NAGVMQNPRHLVRRRGQEARLRCSPMKGHSHVYWYRQLPEEGLKFMVYLQKENIIDESGMPKERFSAEFPKEGPSILRIQQVVRGDSAAYFCASSQGQGNSNYGYTFGSGTRLTVV.

V is TRBV11-2 and J is TRBJ2-1; tentatively, D is TRBD2 (6 bases). CDR1 and CDR2 (germline): SGHAT, FQNNGV. Trimming removed 3 bases from V and 6 bases from J, with 9 bases in between. The CDR3 is made up of 13 amino acids. The CDR3 is CASSFGGVNEQFF. The CDR3 DNA reads TGTGCCAGCAGCTTTGGAGGGGTCAATGAGCAGTTCTTC.

A few counts support this clone. This chain joins TRBV14 and TRBJ1-1, with a tentative D call TRBD1 (6 bases). Trimming cost V 9 bases and J 0 bases, with 11 bases left between them. Germline V gene lookup returns CDR1 SGHDN and CDR2 FVKESK. This CDR3 is 13 amino acids long. The CDR3 region has the DNA TGTGCCAGTGCGACAGGCATGAACACTGAAGCTTTCTTT. Its protein product is CASATGMNTEAFF.

The genes are TRBV28 and TRBJ2-3; 13 bases match TRBD2. The CDR3 totals 15 residues. Germline values: CDR1 MDHEN, CDR2 SYDVKM. V shed 6 bases, J shed 9 bases, and the junction held 9 bases outside the gene matches. The DNA of the CDR3 is TGTGCCAGCAGGGAAGGACTAGCGGGGGCCCAAACGCAGTATTTT. This gives the protein CASREGLAGAQTQYF.

The chain has TRBV28 and TRBJ1-1; D is unresolved. This CDR3 has 15 amino acids. Germline assignment: CDR1 MDHEN and CDR2 SYDVKM. V was trimmed by 2 bases and J by 6 bases, leaving 16 bases between them. In DNA form, the CDR3 reads TGTGCCAGCAGTTTAGACCAGAGGGCCCCGGCTGAAGCTTTCTTT. Its translation: CASSLDQRAPAEAFF.

The V call is TRBV2, the J call TRBJ2-1; possible D gene TRBD1, 5 bases. In germline, CDR1 is SNHLY, CDR2 FYNNEI. V was pared by 6 bases and J by 5 bases, with 17 bases between. The CDR3 is made up of 15 amino acids. CDR3 sequence reads: CASRGLGVVNNEQFF. CDR3 DNA: TGTGCCAGCAGGGGGCTAGGGGTCGTTAACAATGAGCAGTTCTTC.

This clone was recorded once. J is TRBJ2-7 and V is TRBV7-2; TRBD2 agrees at 14 bases. The CDR3 loop spans 19 amino acids. Germline assignment: CDR1 SGHTA and CDR2 FQGNSA. V lost 5 bases and J lost 1; bases outside the gene matches: 13. In nucleotides, the CDR3 is TGTGCCAGCAGCCCTCAACCCTGGACTAGCGGGGGGAGGTCCTACGAGCAGTACTTC. Translated, it gives CASSPQPWTSGGRSYEQYF.

The chain couples TRBV7-7 to TRBJ2-2; a possible D gene is TRBD1 (5 bases). V shed 0 bases and J shed 5 bases, with 7 bases lying between them. CDR3 size: 14 residues. The germline V gene has CDR1 SSHAT and CDR2 FNYEAQ (reference sequence). The CDR3, as DNA: TGTGCCAGCAGCTTAGCAGGGGCGACCGGGGAGCTGTTTTTT. This gives the protein CASSLAGATGELFF. The full variable domain, rest sourced from reference TRBV7-7 and TRBJ2-2, is GAGVSQSPRYKVTKRGQDVTLRCDPISSHATLYWYQQALGQGPEFLTYFNYEAQPDKSGLPSDRFSAERPEGSISTLTIQRTEQRDSAMYRCASSLAGATGELFFGEGSRLTVL.

This sequence joins TRBV4-1 and TRBJ1-5, with 7 bases fitting TRBD1. J gave up 4 bases and V 2 bases, and 5 bases lay outside the gene matches. The length of the CDR3 is 15 residues. Germline V gene sequence: CDR1 MGHRA, CDR2 YSYEKL. The DNA of the CDR3 is TGCGCCAGCAGCCAATCCCCCAGGGGGAATCAGCCCCAGCATTTT. It translates to CASSQSPRGNQPQHF.

The chain recombines TRBV7-2 with TRBJ1-2; weak D call: TRBD1 (5 bases). Germline CDR1 is SGHTA and CDR2 is FQGNSA. With 5 bases removed from V and 7 bases from J, the gap between germline ends came to 14 bases. The CDR3 runs 13 residues. CDR3: CASSTRAAGGYTF. The DNA of the CDR3 is TGTGCCAGCAGCACCAGGGCGGCCGGTGGCTACACCTTC.

The J gene is TRBJ1-4, the V gene TRBV5-1; 7 bases line up with TRBD1. Germline trimming cut 0 bases from V and 8 bases from J; bases unmatched to any gene: 7. The CDR3 sequence is 15 residues long. Germline assignment: CDR1 SGHRS and CDR2 YFSETQ. The CDR3 DNA follows: TGCGCCAGCAGCTTGGAAGGGGGCGTTCGGGAAAAACTGTTTTTT. Translated, it gives CASSLEGGVREKLFF. The whole variable domain, remainder taken from reference TRBV5-1 and TRBJ1-4, is KAGVTQTPRYLIKTRGQQVTLSCSPISGHRSVSWYQQTPGQGLQFLFEYFSETQRNKGNFPGRFSGRQFSNSRSEMNVSTLELGDSALYLCASSLEGGVREKLFFGSGTQLSVL.

As to this clone: The identical CDR3 is also encoded by other nucleotide sequences in the sample. The J gene is TRBJ2-7, the V gene TRBV5-1; 10 bases align to TRBD1. The CDR3 extends over 13 amino acids. Per the germline V gene, CDR1 is SGHRS and CDR2 is YFSETQ. V gave up 5 bases and J gave up 6 bases; unmatched junction bases: 5. The CDR3 protein is CASSGTGEGEQYF. Here the CDR3 DNA reads TGCGCCAGCAGTGGGACAGGGGAGGGCGAGCAGTACTTC.

This clone has more than one count but fewer than ten. This chain links TRBV5-1 with TRBJ1-4; tentative D call: TRBD1 (6 bases). Germline CDR1 SGHRS, CDR2 YFSETQ. V shed 4 bases and J shed 10 bases, with 17 bases lying between them. The CDR3 runs to 14 residues. The CDR3 DNA reads TGCGCCAGCAGCCCGGGGACATCGGAGAGAAAACTGTTTTTT. Translating it yields CASSPGTSERKLFF.

CDR3: CASSLRTDTYEQYF. The CDR3 DNA follows: TGTGCCAGCAGCCTCAGGACAGATACCTACGAGCAGTACTTC. This chain joins TRBV7-2 and TRBJ2-7, with D tentatively TRBD1 (6 bases). The CDR3 covers 14 residues. Trimming took off 5 bases at V and 2 bases at J, with 13 bases between the two ends. Germline V gene lookup returns CDR1 SGHTA and CDR2 FQGNSA.

The rearrangement links TRBV11-2 to TRBJ1-2; 11 positions agree with TRBD1. Germline CDR1 and CDR2: SGHAT and FQNNGV. The V and J ends lost 5 bases and 6 bases, in that order; junction bases with no gene match: 5. The CDR3 is made up of 14 amino acids. CDR3 coding DNA: TGTGCCAGCAGCCGAGGGACAGGGGGGGATGGCTACACCTTC. It is translated as CASSRGTGGDGYTF.

The chain links TRBV2 to TRBJ1-5; 10 bases align to TRBD1. The ends lost 5 bases at V and 6 bases at J; junction bases unmatched: 4. This CDR3 region has 14 residues. Germline V gives CDR1 SNHLY, CDR2 FYNNEI. CDR3 amino acids: CASSRGQGSQPQHF. CDR3 nucleotides: TGTGCCAGCAGTCGGGGACAGGGGAGTCAGCCCCAGCATTTT.

The rearrangement links TRBV4-1 to TRBJ2-5; 10 nucleotides agree with TRBD2. Trimming took 4 bases from V and 5 from J; bases not matched to a gene: 7. The CDR3 sequence is 15 residues long. Germline CDR1 is MGHRA and CDR2 is YSYEKL. The CDR3 protein is CASSPSGGAVETQYF. The CDR3 nucleotides are TGCGCCAGCAGCCCGAGCGGGGGGGCCGTTGAGACCCAGTACTTC.

The chain couples TRBV28 to TRBJ1-5; 9 positions match TRBD1. CDR1 is MDHEN and CDR2 is SYDVKM in the germline V gene. This CDR3 region has 16 residues. The V and J ends lost 3 bases and 1 base, in that order; junction bases with no gene match: 4. The CDR3 nucleotides are TGTGCCAGCAGTTTCGGGACAGGGATGAGCAATCAGCCCCAGCATTTT. Its protein product is CASSFGTGMSNQPQHF.

This chain uses TRBV10-3 with TRBJ1-1; D might be TRBD1 (5 bases). Germline V CDR1 and CDR2: ENHRY, SYGVKD. Trimming pared 6 bases from V and 0 bases from J, leaving 17 bases between. The CDR3 spans 16 residues. The CDR3 sequence is CAIRGGETSMNTEAFF. The CDR3 coding sequence is TGTGCCATCAGGGGGGGGGAGACTAGCATGAACACTGAAGCTTTCTTT.

The rearrangement links TRBV7-9 to TRBJ1-4, with D perhaps matching TRBD1 (5 bases). The CDR3 extends over 14 amino acids. V dropped 6 bases and J dropped 0 bases, with 8 bases sitting between them. In germline, CDR1 is SEHNR, CDR2 FQNEAQ (reference sequence). CDR3 sequence (DNA): TGTGCCAGCAGTCAACAGGCAACTAATGAAAAACTGTTTTTT. It specifies CASSQQATNEKLFF.

The chain joins TRBV11-2 to TRBJ1-1; D remains unclear. Deletions cut 5 bases from V and 3 bases from J, with 10 bases between. Germline CDR1 SGHAT, CDR2 FQNNGV. This CDR3 contains 13 residues. The CDR3 nucleotides are TGTGCCAGCAGCCTGGACTTTTACACTGAAGCTTTCTTT. As protein: CASSLDFYTEAFF.

This clone was seen just once. J is TRBJ2-7 and V is TRBV5-4; TRBD1 matches 7 bases. V lost 3 bases and J lost 7; bases outside the gene matches: 16. The CDR3 runs 16 residues. The germline gives CDR1 SGHNT, CDR2 YYREEE (reference sequence). DNA of the CDR3: TGTGCCAGCAGCTCCCTAGACAGGGACCCTTCGGGGGAGCAGTACTTC. Translating gives CASSSLDRDPSGEQYF.

V usage is TRBV28 and J usage is TRBJ1-2; D call uncertain. The germline V gene encodes CDR1 MDHEN and CDR2 SYDVKM. The CDR3 extends over 13 amino acids. V lost 5 bases and J 4 bases, leaving 11 bases between the germline ends. CDR3 DNA sequence: TGTGCCAGCAGTGAGAGACAAACCTATGGCTACACCTTC. Protein product: CASSERQTYGYTF.

In its sample, this clone was seen a few times. The J gene is TRBJ2-1, the V gene TRBV9, with D perhaps matching TRBD2 (7 bases). From germline, CDR1 is SGDLS and CDR2 YYNGEE. Trimming pared 1 base from V and 1 base from J, leaving 18 bases between. The CDR3 consists of 18 residues. DNA of the CDR3: TGTGCCAGCAGCGTAATTTGGGGGGGCTCCCTTTCCTACAATGAGCAGTTCTTC. It specifies CASSVIWGGSLSYNEQFF.